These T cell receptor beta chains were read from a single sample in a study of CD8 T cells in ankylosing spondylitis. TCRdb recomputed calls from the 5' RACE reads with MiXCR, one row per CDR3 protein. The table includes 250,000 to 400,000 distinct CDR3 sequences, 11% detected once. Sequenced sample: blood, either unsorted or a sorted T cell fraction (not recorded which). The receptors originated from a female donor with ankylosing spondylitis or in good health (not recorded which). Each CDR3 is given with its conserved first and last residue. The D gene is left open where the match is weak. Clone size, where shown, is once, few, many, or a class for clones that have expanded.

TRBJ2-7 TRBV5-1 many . CASSSDRAYEQYF TGCGCCAGCAGCTCCGACAGAGCCTACGAGCAGTACTTC
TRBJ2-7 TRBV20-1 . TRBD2 CSASPLAGGFYEQYF TGCAGTGCGAGCCCTCTAGCGGGGGGTTTCTACGAGCAGTACTTC
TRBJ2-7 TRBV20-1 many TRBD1 CSATGTGGLYEQYF TGCAGTGCCACCGGTACAGGGGGACTTTACGAGCAGTACTTC
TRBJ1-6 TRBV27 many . CASRATGLSSYNSPLHF TGTGCCAGCAGAGCGACTGGTCTGAGCTCCTATAATTCACCCCTCCACTTT
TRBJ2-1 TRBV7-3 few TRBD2 CASSLQTGGRDEQFF TGTGCCAGCAGCTTACAGACGGGGGGGCGGGATGAGCAGTTCTTC
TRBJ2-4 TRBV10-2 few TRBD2 CASRGGLALAKNIQYF TGCGCCAGCAGGGGGGGACTAGCGTTAGCCAAAAACATTCAGTACTTC
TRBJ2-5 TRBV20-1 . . CSAPPRGRQETQYF TGCAGTGCCCCACCCAGGGGGAGGCAAGAGACCCAGTACTTC
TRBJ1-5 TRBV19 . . CASSAGRDQPQHF TGTGCCAGTAGTGCAGGAAGAGATCAGCCCCAGCATTTT
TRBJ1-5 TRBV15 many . CATSRQTYPSNQPQHF TGTGCCACCAGCAGACAGACATACCCTAGCAATCAGCCCCAGCATTTT
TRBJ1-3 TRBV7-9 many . CASGYSWDLPTDTIYF TGTGCCAGCGGATACTCTTGGGACCTCCCTACGGACACCATATATTTT
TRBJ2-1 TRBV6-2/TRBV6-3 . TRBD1 CASGNKPGQLYNEQFF TGTGCCAGCGGAAACAAACCGGGACAGTTATACAATGAGCAGTTCTTC
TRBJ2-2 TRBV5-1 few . CASSPASGASGELFF TGCGCCAGCAGCCCGGCCTCGGGGGCGTCCGGGGAGCTGTTTTTT
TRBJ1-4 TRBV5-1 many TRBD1 CASRPTGVGNEKLFF TGCGCCAGCAGGCCCACAGGGGTCGGAAATGAAAAACTGTTTTTT
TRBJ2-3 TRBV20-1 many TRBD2 CSARVAGEADTQYF TGCAGTGCTAGAGTAGCGGGAGAAGCAGATACGCAGTATTTT
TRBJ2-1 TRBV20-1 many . CSAHTGPPRDEQFF TGCAGTGCTCATACGGGACCCCCCAGGGATGAGCAGTTCTTC
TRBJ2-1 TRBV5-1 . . CASSGHRGAGNEQFF TGCGCCAGCAGCGGGCACCGGGGGGCCGGTAATGAGCAGTTCTTC
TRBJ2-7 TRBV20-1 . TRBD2 CSCSGSPYEQYF TGCAGTTGTAGCGGGAGTCCATACGAGCAGTACTTC
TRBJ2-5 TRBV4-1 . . CASSQEGQGETQYF TGCGCCAGCAGCCAAGAGGGACAAGGGGAGACCCAGTACTTC
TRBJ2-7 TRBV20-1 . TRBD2 CSAWEGGTEQYF TGCAGTGCTTGGGAGGGAGGGACCGAGCAGTACTTC
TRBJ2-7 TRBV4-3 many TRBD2 CASSQKPGLARYEQYF TGCGCCAGCAGCCAGAAGCCGGGACTAGCTAGGTACGAGCAGTACTTC
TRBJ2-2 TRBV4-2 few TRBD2 CASSQETSIGTGELFF TGTGCCAGCAGCCAAGAGACTAGCATCGGCACCGGGGAGCTGTTTTTT
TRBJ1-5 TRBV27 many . CASSFINQPQHF TGTGCCAGCAGCTTTATCAATCAGCCCCAGCATTTT